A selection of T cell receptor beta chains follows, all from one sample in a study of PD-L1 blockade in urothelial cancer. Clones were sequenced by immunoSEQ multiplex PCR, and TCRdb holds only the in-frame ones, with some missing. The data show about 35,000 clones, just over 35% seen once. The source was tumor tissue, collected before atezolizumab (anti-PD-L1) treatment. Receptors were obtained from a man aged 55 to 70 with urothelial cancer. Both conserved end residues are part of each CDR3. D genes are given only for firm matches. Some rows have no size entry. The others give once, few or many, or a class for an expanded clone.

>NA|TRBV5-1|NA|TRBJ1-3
CASSDGGSGNIIYF
TGCGCCAGCAGCGACGGGGGGTCCGGAAACATCATATATTTT
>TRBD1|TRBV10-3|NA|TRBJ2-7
CAISETTGVGEQYF
TGTGCCATCAGTGAGACTACAGGGGTTGGCGAGCAGTACTTC
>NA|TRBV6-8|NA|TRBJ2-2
CASELNTGELFF
TGTGCCAGCGAACTGAACACCGGGGAGCTGTTTTTT
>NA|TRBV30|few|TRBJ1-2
CAWSLEVITYGYTF
TGTGCCTGGAGTCTAGAAGTCATTACATATGGCTACACCTTC
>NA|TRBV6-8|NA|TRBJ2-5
CASLGGQGETQYF
TGTGCCAGCCTGGGGGGGCAGGGGGAGACCCAGTACTTC
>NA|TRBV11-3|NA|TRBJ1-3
CASSPGAAGNTIYF
TGTGCCAGCAGCCCCGGGGCAGCGGGAAACACCATATATTTT
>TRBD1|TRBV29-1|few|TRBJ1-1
CSGKQGDGTEAFF
TGCAGCGGGAAGCAGGGGGACGGCACTGAAGCTTTCTTT
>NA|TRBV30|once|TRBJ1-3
CAGGVNLVDTIYF
TGTGCGGGCGGGGTTAATTTAGTAGACACCATATATTTT
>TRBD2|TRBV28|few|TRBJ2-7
CASSLRGGSHYEQYF
TGTGCCAGCAGTTTACGCGGGGGGTCCCACTACGAGCAGTACTTC
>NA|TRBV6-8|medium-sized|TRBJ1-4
CASSLQGPTNEKLFF
TGTGCCAGCAGTTTACAGGGACCAACTAATGAAAAACTGTTTTTT
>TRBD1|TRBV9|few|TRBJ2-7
CASSVATGTGTYEQYF
TGTGCCAGCAGCGTAGCCACCGGGACAGGAACCTACGAGCAGTACTTC
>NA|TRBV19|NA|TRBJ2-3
CASSNWDTQYF
TGTGCCAGTAGTAATTGGGATACGCAGTATTTT
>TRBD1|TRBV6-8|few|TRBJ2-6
CASSFTGGGANVLTF
TGTGCCAGCAGTTTTACAGGGGGTGGGGCCAACGTCCTGACTTTC
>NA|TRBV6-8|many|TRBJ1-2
CASSRPGRFYGYTF
TGTGCCAGCAGTCGTCCCGGACGGTTCTATGGCTACACCTTC
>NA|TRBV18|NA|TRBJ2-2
CASSPKTRNTGELFF
TGTGCCAGCTCACCCAAGACACGGAACACCGGGGAGCTGTTTTTT
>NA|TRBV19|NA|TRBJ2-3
CASSSGGLYSTDTQYF
TGTGCCAGTAGTAGCGGGGGCCTTTATAGCACAGATACGCAGTATTTT
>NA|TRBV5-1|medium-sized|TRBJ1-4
CASSLTLSGNEKLFF
TGCGCCAGCAGCTTGACCCTTTCGGGGAATGAAAAACTGTTTTTT
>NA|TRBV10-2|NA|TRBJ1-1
CASSELYTEAFF
TGCGCCAGCAGTGAGTTGTACACTGAAGCTTTCTTT
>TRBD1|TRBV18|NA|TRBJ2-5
CASSGDRRETQYF
TGTGCCAGCTCTGGGGACAGGAGAGAGACCCAGTACTTC
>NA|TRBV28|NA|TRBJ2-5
CASSSDRALKTQYF
TGTGCCAGCAGTTCCGACAGAGCACTAAAGACCCAGTACTTC